This T cell receptor (beta chain) was identified during a study of blood T cell repertoires in COVID-19 (dated by TCRdb to 2018 to 2021). With regard to the full study: The collaborator samples originated in the United States, Italy and Spain and spanned the acute and convalescent phases of COVID-19. Sample metadata almost always included a de-identified subject ID, COVID-19 status, age in years and sex. The repertoires were released in a freely available public database meant as a resource for research on the immune response to SARS-CoV-2. HLA class I and class II types, where available, came from metadata supplied by the sample provider rather than from assay-based typing. Subjects who had been exposed to COVID-19, were actively infected with it, or had recovered from it provided the deeply sampled blood TCRbeta repertoires that made up the dataset. The samples were drawn from the first 160 participants of the ongoing ImmuneRACE study and from some 1,300 subjects provided by 6 global collaborators. The material from the prospective study consisted of cDNA or gDNA derived from T cells, B-cell-depleted T cells, or PBMCs.

Comments on this clone: Its cognate antigen has yet to be identified. No base quality information exists; no much larger clone differs at one position.

TCRbeta CDR3 regions were amplified from genomic DNA by means of the immunoSEQ Assay, a bias-controlled multiplex PCR. Per the original workflow: The number of nucleated cells in each sample was estimated from the amplification of reference gene primers within the assay. To quantify the absolute abundance of each unique TCRbeta CDR3 rearrangement, sequence reads were collapsed and filtered. For each sample, productive Simpson clonality was calculated as the square root of Simpson's diversity index across productive rearrangements. TCRdb provides this immuneACCESS table in a form limited to in-frame rearrangements. Some clones are lacking; in checked studies, under half of them reflect an unresolved V gene, and why the rest are absent is not known. V and J calls and clone size come straight from that table; D and trimming were deduced from the DNA. This sample gives more than 45,000 clones in total; roughly 84% of them show up just once. Of the sample, around 4.5% falls within the top ten clones.

Collaborating institutions collected whole blood in K2EDTA tubes following their own protocols. Collaborator samples were shipped for TCRbeta analysis as frozen whole blood, isolated PBMCs, or DNA extracted from either sample type. What the authors observed across the whole study: How much clinical and demographic metadata was included differed by source and by participant, and the metadata was provided uncurated.

The sequencing sample was made of peripheral blood. The TCR comes from a man aged 40-49 years with active COVID-19.

In nucleotide form, the sequence is TGTGCCAGCAGCCTCCTGACCGGGGGCTATGGCTACACCTTC. Its product reads: CASSLLTGGYGYTF. The V and J segments used are TRBV7-6 and TRBJ1-2, and TRBD1 may be the D gene, going by 5 matching bases. The germline ends are 14 bases apart after V is trimmed by 5 bases and J by 4 bases. Taken from the germline V gene, the CDR1 and CDR2 loops are SGHVS and FNYEAQ. The CDR3, from cysteine to phenylalanine, totals 14 residues. The sequence is cut down to CDR3 DNA, 42 bases in frame from base 1.